Below, one TCR beta chain is given with its context. Its antigen remains undetermined. Qualities for individual bases were not recorded, and no much larger clone is one base off. The data stem from a study of Tregs in tolerant kidney transplant recipients (dated by TCRdb to between 2018 and 2021). About the full investigation: TCRbeta sequencing was used in the study to identify donor-specific regulatory T cells before combined kidney and bone marrow transplantation, and the identified cells were then tracked after transplant.

Here is what the overall study found, with its caveats: The most biologically relevant and donor-specific TCRbeta repertoire appeared to be identified by expanding Tregs with activated donor B cells. The study was limited by small patient numbers, and the findings need validation in larger populations and under other immunosuppression protocols. In tolerant patients, donor-specific Tregs expanded more than Tregs overall, which suggests antigen-driven rather than nonspecific expansion. PCR primers changed over time for some patients, so nucleotide-level comparison across those patients' samples was not possible. Although technical replication error seemed to be minimal, the question of biological reproducibility was not addressed directly.

CDR3 length: 15 amino acids, cysteine to phenylalanine. Kept here is only the CDR3 DNA, which spans 45 bases and is read in frame from base 1. The V end gives up 4 bases and the J end 0 bases, leaving 6 bases in the junction not matched to a gene. The germline V gene specifies SGDLS as CDR1 and YYNGEE as CDR2. Related donors were used in the transplants with nonmyeloablative bone marrow transplantation, and mixed chimerism was transient in the human trials. Thawed PBMCs were FACS-sorted into unstimulated Tregs (CD4+CD25+CD127-), CD4+ non-Tregs (CD4+CD25-), CD4 cells and CD8 cells. The patients were a few recipients of combined kidney and bone marrow transplants from the ITN036ST trial, and samples were available only from these trial subjects. Healthy control blood was processed to PBMCs with a Ficoll density gradient and then cryopreserved, whereas patient PBMCs were collected both before and after transplant.

For TCRbeta CDR3 sequencing, genomic DNA was extracted from sorted cells using the QIAGEN DNeasy Blood and Tissue Kit. High-throughput TCRbeta CDR3 sequencing, which included PCR amplification with bias correction and internal controls, was done commercially through immunoSEQ. The authors' pipeline ran thus. Unique productive TCRbeta sequences were defined by CDR3 nucleotide sequence where primers matched, and otherwise by CDR3 amino acid sequence together with Vbeta and Jbeta genes. Sorting error was corrected by removing sequences shared between sorted populations at a frequency ratio of 2:1 or less, and the remaining shared sequences were assigned to the higher population. A sequence was defined as donor-reactive if the sequence was expanded at least 5-fold in CFSE-low cells compared with unstimulated cells and had a frequency of at least 0.01% in CFSE-low cells. Jensen-Shannon divergence calculated on the top 100 TCRbeta sequences ranked by frequency was used to measure repertoire divergence. When a sample had multiple sequencing runs, each run was corrected for sorting error separately and the runs were then pooled. Held by TCRdb, this immuneACCESS table contains in-frame sequences only and omits some clones. Under half of the omission traces to an unresolved V gene where checked; the cause of the rest is unknown. The V and J calls and clone size were taken over from that table, and D and trimming were inferred from the DNA. A total of about 50,000 clones appear in this sample, approximately 89% of them only once. The ten most abundant clones make up around 16% of the sample.

The sequenced sample was CD8+ T cells from blood (PBMCs), obtained 12 months after the transplant. The V and J segments used are TRBV9 and TRBJ2-7; a stretch of 8 junction bases matches TRBD1. The TCR sequence derives from a human patient who received a combined kidney and bone marrow transplant. Some T cells may be donor cells from the graft after a transplant. This receptor carries the CDR3 CASSPWTGISYEQYF. The sequence in DNA is TGTGCCAGCAGCCCCTGGACAGGGATCTCCTACGAGCAGTACTTC.